This TCR beta chain derives from a study of cytomegalovirus exposure and HLA in healthy donors. PCR amplification relied on 60 Vbeta primers (plus 13 Jbeta primers). Only in-frame clones appear in the TCRdb table, and some are missing; sequencing was by immunoSEQ multiplex PCR. The sample has 150,000 to 200,000 clones; roughly four fifths are singletons. After removal of 0 bases from V and 7 bases from J, the junction contained 3 bases not matched to a gene. The CDR3 consists of 14 residues. CDR1 is MNHNS, CDR2 SASEGT, per germline. Of note for this clone: Its matching antigen is unknown.

Regarding the study as a whole: A later analysis showed HLA-associated TCR beta chains outstripping equally common others in clonal expansion.

What was sequenced was PBMCs. The sequence was obtained from a male donor in good health and CMV-seropositive. The rearrangement links TRBV6-1 to TRBJ1-2; 9 bases agree with TRBD1. The CDR3 nucleotides are TGTGCCAGCAGTGAAGCACAGGGGGCCCTTGGCTACACCTTC. Its translation is CASSEAQGALGYTF.